The rows below give T cell receptor beta chains drawn from one sample of a study of CD8 T cells in ankylosing spondylitis. From the 5' RACE reads, TCRdb called clonotypes with MiXCR, one entry per CDR3 protein. The sample includes roughly 86,000 distinct CDR3 sequences, 8.8% seen only once; the top ten take 5.1%. The sequencing sample was made of blood, either unsorted or a sorted T cell fraction (not recorded which). Receptor source: a male donor with ankylosing spondylitis or in good health (not recorded which). Both conserved end residues are part of each CDR3. D genes are given only for firm matches. Part of the rows lack a size; the others show once, few, many or a class for expanded clones.

TRBV5-5	TRBD1	many	TRBJ1-5	CASSSRPGGVEPQHF	TGTGCCAGCAGCTCACGCCCAGGGGGCGTGGAGCCCCAGCATTTT
TRBV20-1	.	many	TRBJ1-4	CSASSDIPTNEKLFF	TGCAGTGCTAGCTCGGACATTCCAACTAATGAAAAACTGTTTTTT
TRBV19	.	many	TRBJ2-5	CASSMAGAGETQYF	TGTGCCAGTAGTATGGCAGGGGCCGGTGAGACCCAGTACTTC
TRBV9	.	many	TRBJ2-1	CASSGDRSSYNEQFF	TGTGCCAGCAGCGGAGACAGATCCTCCTACAATGAGCAGTTCTTC
TRBV7-6	TRBD1	many	TRBJ2-2	CASSSGQANTGELFF	TGTGCCAGCAGCTCCGGACAGGCGAACACCGGGGAGCTGTTTTTT
TRBV5-1	TRBD1	many	TRBJ2-1	CASSPLRGQGLNEQFF	TGCGCCAGCAGCCCCCTGCGTGGACAGGGGCTGAATGAGCAGTTCTTC
TRBV19	TRBD1	few	TRBJ2-2	CASSPPDRPNTGELFF	TGTGCCAGTAGTCCACCGGACAGGCCGAACACCGGGGAGCTGTTTTTT
TRBV19	.	.	TRBJ2-1	CASSSPSGRYNEQFF	TGTGCCAGTAGTAGCCCATCGGGCCGGTACAATGAGCAGTTCTTC
TRBV7-2	.	many	TRBJ2-7	CASSLISGSGLYEQYF	TGTGCCAGCAGCTTAATTTCAGGGTCGGGCCTCTACGAGCAGTACTTC
TRBV14	.	.	TRBJ1-6	CASSPLGVSNSPLHF	TGTGCCAGCAGCCCCTTGGGTGTTTCGAATTCACCCCTCCACTTT
TRBV28	.	many	TRBJ2-2	CASSSSGRGITGELFF	TGTGCCAGCAGCTCCTCGGGACGTGGGATAACCGGGGAGCTGTTTTTT
TRBV30	.	many	TRBJ1-6	CAWTGSGLLAHF	TGTGCCTGGACAGGGAGTGGGCTCCTGGCCCACTTT
TRBV20-1	.	many	TRBJ2-3	CSARGAPDTQYF	TGCAGTGCTAGAGGGGCCCCAGATACGCAGTATTTT
TRBV5-1	.	many	TRBJ2-5	CASKPGLRETQYF	TGCGCCAGCAAGCCGGGACTTCGGGAGACCCAGTACTTC
TRBV4-2	.	.	TRBJ2-7	CARSPAVVGEQYF	TGTGCCAGGAGCCCCGCGGTTGTCGGCGAGCAGTACTTC
TRBV5-6	.	many	TRBJ2-1	CASSGGLNVYNEQFF	TGTGCCAGCAGCGGCGGTCTGAACGTCTACAATGAGCAGTTCTTC
TRBV7-8	.	many	TRBJ2-2	CASSLREGRTGELFF	TGTGCCAGCAGCTTACGAGAAGGTCGCACCGGGGAGCTGTTTTTT
TRBV7-9	.	.	TRBJ1-5	CASSMSDSNQPQHF	TGTGCCAGCAGTATGTCAGATAGCAATCAGCCCCAGCATTTT
TRBV12-3/TRBV12-4	.	many	TRBJ2-3	CASSFFKGGTDTQYF	TGTGCCAGCAGTTTTTTCAAGGGGGGCACAGATACGCAGTATTTT
TRBV6-5	.	many	TRBJ1-1	CASSYGGSTEAFF	TGTGCCAGCAGTTATGGCGGGAGCACTGAAGCTTTCTTT